These 17 T cell receptor beta chains share one sample of origin, sequenced in a study of breast tumors, draining lymph nodes, adjacent tissues. One entry per CDR3 protein results from TCRdb running MiXCR on the multiplex PCR reads. Counted here are about 150,000 distinct CDR3 sequences, less than 35% occurring once; the ten biggest clones make up under 2.5%. Samples came from axillary lymph nodes draining the breast cancer. The sequenced sample was axillary lymph node tissue. These TCRs come from a female donor with breast cancer. Some clones in this sample may be carry-over from other donors' samples.

This clonotype was observed a few times. The gene calls are TRBV20-1 and TRBJ1-1, with TRBD1 matching over 9 bases. V shed 5 bases, J shed 11 bases, and the junction held 12 bases outside the gene matches. The V gene's germline CDR1 is DFQATT and CDR2 SNEGSKA (reference sequence). The CDR3 has 13 amino acids. CDR3: CSAEWDRVFIAFF. The CDR3 DNA follows: TGCAGTGCTGAGTGGGACAGGGTCTTTATTGCTTTCTTT.

The V and J genes are TRBV2 and TRBJ1-1; D not certain. The germline V gene has CDR1 SNHLY and CDR2 FYNNEI. V dropped 3 bases and J dropped 0 bases, with 8 bases sitting between them. The CDR3 has 14 residues. CDR3 in amino acids: CASSEQGMNTEAFF. The DNA for the CDR3 is TGTGCCAGCAGTGAGCAAGGGATGAACACTGAAGCTTTCTTT.

This clonotype occurred many times. This chain joins TRBV7-9 and TRBJ2-5, with a possible D match to TRBD2 (7 bases). V lost 1 base, J lost 0 bases, and 18 bases lay in between. This CDR3 region has 18 residues. Germline assignment: CDR1 SEHNR and CDR2 FQNEAQ (reference sequence). In DNA form, the CDR3 reads TGTGCCAGCAGCTTAGGGAGGGGGGGACAATTGTACCAAGAGACCCAGTACTTC. As protein: CASSLGRGGQLYQETQYF.

This clonotype has at least ten counts. CDR3 sequence: CASSLWAMGYEQYV. CDR3 nucleotides: TGTGCCAGCAGCTTATGGGCGATGGGCTACGAGCAGTACGTC. The chain joins TRBV7-2 to TRBJ2-7; D gene ambiguous. The CDR3 has 14 residues. Trimming removed 2 bases at V and 3 bases at J, with 11 bases between. Germline V gives CDR1 SGHTA, CDR2 FQGNSA.

This clonotype was seen at least ten times. The chain carries TRBV20-1 and TRBJ2-5; the match to TRBD2 covers 10 bases. Germline CDR1 DFQATT, CDR2 SNEGSKA (reference sequence). J gave up 4 bases and V 1 base, and 6 bases lay outside the gene matches. This CDR3 region has 15 residues. The CDR3 is CSARGQRGGPETQYF. CDR3 in DNA: TGCAGTGCTAGAGGCCAGCGGGGGGGCCCAGAGACCCAGTACTTC.

With regard to this clonotype: This is likely a read error, given that the CDR3 carries no conserved phenylalanine or tryptophan at its end. The DNA is left out, because the CDR3 cannot be placed on it with certainty; the CDR3 is given as TCRdb lists it. This chain uses TRBV19 with TRBJ2-6; TRBD1 was called by the table and not checked on the DNA. The CDR3 is made up of 9 amino acids, end residues included. From germline, CDR1 is LNHDA and CDR2 SQIVND (reference sequence). The CDR3 region is CASANGHLG.

This clonotype showed up many times. The chain recombines TRBV24-1 with TRBJ2-2; a weak D match, TRBD1 (5 bases). CDR1 and CDR2 from the germline V gene are KGHDR and SFDVKD. Trimming took 6 bases from V and 6 from J, leaving 13 bases between them. This CDR3 region has 14 residues. In DNA form, the CDR3 reads TGTGCCACCAGTAATAGCAGGGTTTCCGGGGAGCTGTTTTTT. It encodes CATSNSRVSGELFF.

The sample holds many counts of this clonotype. The V call is TRBV5-8, the J call TRBJ1-3; no firm D call. Deletions cut 1 base from V and 0 bases from J, with 11 bases between. The germline V gene has CDR1 SGHTS and CDR2 YDEGEE. The CDR3 length is 16 residues. The CDR3 sequence: CASSLLLMDSGNTIYF. The CDR3 bases are TGTGCCAGCAGCTTGTTGCTGATGGACTCTGGAAACACCATATATTTT.

This clonotype appeared many times. Since the CDR3 does not end with the conserved phenylalanine or tryptophan, this likely comes from a read error. The rearrangement joins TRBV5-8 to TRBJ2-7; possible D gene TRBD1, 6 bases. This CDR3 spans 15 amino acids. Germline values: CDR1 SGHTS, CDR2 YDEGEE. Trimming cost V 2 bases and J 0 bases, with 12 bases left between them. Written as DNA, the CDR3 is TGTGCCAGCAGCTTCGGGTCGGGACACTCCTACGAGCAGTACGCC. Amino acids: CASSFGSGHSYEQYA.

This clonotype was recorded many times. The chain carries TRBV12-3 or TRBV12-4 and TRBJ1-2; D uncertain. The V end was cut by 3 bases, the J end by 2 bases, with 13 bases between. This CDR3 comprises 15 residues. The CDR3 DNA is TGTGCCAGCAGTTTGTTGGTGGGGAGAAACTATGGCTACACCTTC. Protein: CASSLLVGRNYGYTF.

At least ten counts were recorded for this clonotype. This chain joins TRBV18 and TRBJ2-3; no clear D gene. Germline lookup yields CDR1 KGHSH and CDR2 LQKENI. V was clipped by 3 bases and J by 6 bases, with 7 bases between them. The CDR3 has 12 residues. CDR3 DNA: TGTGCCAGCTCACCGGACGAGGATACGCAGTATTTT. Amino acid sequence: CASSPDEDTQYF.

This clonotype was seen a few times. The J gene is TRBJ1-1, the V gene TRBV6-4; perhaps TRBD1 as D (5 bases). The CDR3 is made up of 14 amino acids. Germline V CDR1 and CDR2: MRHNA, SNTAGT. V shed 3 bases and J shed 1 base, with 9 bases lying between them. The CDR3 sequence: CASSETDRNTEAFF. Written as DNA, the CDR3 is TGTGCCAGCAGTGAAACCGACAGGAACACTGAAGCTTTCTTT.

This clonotype showed up just once. The chain carries TRBV6-6 and TRBJ2-7; D possibly matches TRBD1 or TRBD2 (6 bases each). The CDR3 runs 16 residues. CDR1 and CDR2 from the germline V gene are MNHNY and SVGAGI (reference sequence). The CDR3 loop is CASSDHSRGRAGELYV. CDR3 sequence (DNA): TGTGCCAGCAGTGATCATAGTCGGGGGCGAGCCGGGGAGCTGTACGTC.

This clonotype was observed many times. The V and J genes are TRBV11-1 and TRBJ2-1; maybe TRBD2 (5 bases). The V and J ends lost 4 bases and 8 bases respectively, with 12 bases between them. Germline V gene sequence: CDR1 SGHAT, CDR2 FQDESV (reference sequence). The CDR3 is made up of 13 amino acids. The CDR3 is CASSSGLDYEQFF. The CDR3, as DNA: TGTGCCAGCAGCTCCGGACTTGATTATGAGCAGTTCTTC.

As for this clonotype: Since a much larger clone is just one base distant, this may be a read error. The V and J genes are TRBV20-1 and TRBJ2-7; 8 positions agree with TRBD2. CDR3 length: 14 amino acids. The germline V gene encodes CDR1 DFQATT and CDR2 SNEGSKA (reference sequence). Unmatched junction bases numbered 12, after V lost 5 bases and J lost 6 bases. The CDR3 spells CSAQGSGGLSEQYF. In DNA form, the CDR3 reads TGCAGTGCTCAGGGGAGCGGGGGCCTCTCCGAGCAGTACTTC.

Turning to this clonotype: A much larger clone differs from this one at a single base, so this may be a read error. The chain joins TRBV11-1 to TRBJ2-1; D not resolved. Germline V gives CDR1 SGHAT, CDR2 FQDESV (reference sequence). This CDR3 contains 11 residues. The CDR3 region has the DNA TGTGCCAGCAGCTTATCAAATGAGCCGTTCTTC. Translation: CASSLSNEPFF.

Remarks on this clonotype: A clone one base away is much larger, so this may be a read error. V gene TRBV12-3 or TRBV12-4 combines with J gene TRBJ2-7, with 7 bases that match TRBD2. This CDR3 is built from 16 residues. Losses at the gene ends were 3 bases for V and 0 bases for J; bases not matched to a gene: 8. CDR3 region: CASSFVGGESSYEQYF. The CDR3 region has the DNA TGTGCCAGCAGTTTCGTTGGGGGGGAAAGCTCCTACGAGCAGTACTTC.